A selection of T cell receptor beta chains follows, all from one sample in a study of T cell clonotyping in hematopoietic cell transplantation. Data came from immunoSEQ multiplex PCR; TCRdb stores just in-frame clones and leaves some out. The repertoire holds roughly 29,000 clones, with roughly 80% as singletons. The sequencing here drew on peripheral blood mononuclear cells, taken before stem cell transplant. These receptors originate from a woman in her thirties with chronic myeloid leukemia. Some clones in this sample may be carry-over from other donors' samples. The conserved cysteine and the conserved F or W are not part of the CDR3 here. The order of the fields is CDR3 protein, V gene, J gene.

CDR3aa: ASSYWPVAQPQH
v_gene: TRBV6-6
j_gene: TRBJ1-5

CDR3aa: ASFGLYGGELF
v_gene: TRBV2
j_gene: TRBJ2-2

CDR3aa: ASSPASGGAADTQY
v_gene: TRBV7-2
j_gene: TRBJ2-3

CDR3aa: AWGRVMTF
v_gene: TRBV30
j_gene: TRBJ1-1

CDR3aa: ATSRDGAGELF
v_gene: TRBV15
j_gene: TRBJ2-2

CDR3aa: ASSEAQGSGYGYT
v_gene: TRBV6-1
j_gene: TRBJ1-2

CDR3aa: AWSRMRETQY
v_gene: TRBV30
j_gene: TRBJ2-5

CDR3aa: ASNHRTKGTEAF
v_gene: TRBV6-6
j_gene: TRBJ1-1

CDR3aa: ASSALAGTSTDTQY
v_gene: TRBV6-4
j_gene: TRBJ2-3

CDR3aa: ASSRVQENTGELF
v_gene: TRBV5-1
j_gene: TRBJ2-2

CDR3aa: ASSSPDSLGDTQY
v_gene: TRBV5-1
j_gene: TRBJ2-3

CDR3aa: ASNRPAANTGELF
v_gene: TRBV19
j_gene: TRBJ2-2

CDR3aa: ARQGAISAF
v_gene: TRBV30
j_gene: TRBJ1-1

CDR3aa: SANRKETQY
v_gene: TRBV20-1
j_gene: TRBJ2-5

CDR3aa: ASIQGGTDTQY
v_gene: TRBV6-5
j_gene: TRBJ2-3

CDR3aa: ASSEYRGDGGNTIY
v_gene: TRBV25-1
j_gene: TRBJ1-3

CDR3aa: ASSLSFSYNEQF
v_gene: TRBV7-9
j_gene: TRBJ2-1

CDR3aa: ASSLGTSGAETQY
v_gene: TRBV5-1
j_gene: TRBJ2-5

CDR3aa: ASSQGTGGGYT
v_gene: TRBV4-1
j_gene: TRBJ1-2

CDR3aa: ASRAATGTGGAGANVLT
v_gene: TRBV2
j_gene: TRBJ2-6

CDR3aa: ASSLFRYGELF
v_gene: TRBV7-2
j_gene: TRBJ2-2

CDR3aa: ASSPGTGGAVGYT
v_gene: TRBV13
j_gene: TRBJ1-2

CDR3aa: ASSDRQINTEAF
v_gene: TRBV2
j_gene: TRBJ1-1

CDR3aa: AWSEGSSGNTIY
v_gene: TRBV30
j_gene: TRBJ1-3

CDR3aa: ASSASSVPTNEKLF
v_gene: TRBV7-9
j_gene: TRBJ1-4

CDR3aa: ASSPYPSVGLNSPLH
v_gene: TRBV27
j_gene: TRBJ1-6

CDR3aa: ASSSPQGWGNTEAF
v_gene: TRBV28
j_gene: TRBJ1-1

CDR3aa: ASMGLAGGSETQY
v_gene: TRBV5-1
j_gene: TRBJ2-5

CDR3aa: AWSDRGPYGYT
v_gene: TRBV30
j_gene: TRBJ1-2

CDR3aa: ASSPREGANYGYT
v_gene: TRBV6-4
j_gene: TRBJ1-2

CDR3aa: ASSLLGSNIQY
v_gene: TRBV27
j_gene: TRBJ2-4

CDR3aa: ASRNWVNTGELF
v_gene: TRBV4-1
j_gene: TRBJ2-2

CDR3aa: ASSLGPWTPYNEQF
v_gene: TRBV11-3
j_gene: TRBJ2-1

CDR3aa: ASSMRAQGAQH
v_gene: TRBV19
j_gene: TRBJ1-5

CDR3aa: AWRPAHGEAF
v_gene: TRBV30
j_gene: TRBJ1-1

CDR3aa: ASSYMGADTEAF
v_gene: TRBV6-5
j_gene: TRBJ1-1